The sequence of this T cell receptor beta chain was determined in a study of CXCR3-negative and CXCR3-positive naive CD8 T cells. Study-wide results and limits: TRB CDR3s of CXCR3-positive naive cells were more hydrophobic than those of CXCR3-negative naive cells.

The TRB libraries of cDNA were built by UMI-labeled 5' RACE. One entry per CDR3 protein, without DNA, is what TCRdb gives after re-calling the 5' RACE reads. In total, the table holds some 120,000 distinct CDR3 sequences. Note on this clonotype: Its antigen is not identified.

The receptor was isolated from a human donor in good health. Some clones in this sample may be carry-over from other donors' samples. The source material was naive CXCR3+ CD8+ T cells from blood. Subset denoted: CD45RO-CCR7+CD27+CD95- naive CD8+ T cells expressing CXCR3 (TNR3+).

The CDR3 protein is CASSGTNSYEQYF. The J gene is TRBJ2-7, the V gene TRBV2. This CDR3 spans 13 amino acids. Germline values: CDR1 SNHLY, CDR2 FYNNEI.